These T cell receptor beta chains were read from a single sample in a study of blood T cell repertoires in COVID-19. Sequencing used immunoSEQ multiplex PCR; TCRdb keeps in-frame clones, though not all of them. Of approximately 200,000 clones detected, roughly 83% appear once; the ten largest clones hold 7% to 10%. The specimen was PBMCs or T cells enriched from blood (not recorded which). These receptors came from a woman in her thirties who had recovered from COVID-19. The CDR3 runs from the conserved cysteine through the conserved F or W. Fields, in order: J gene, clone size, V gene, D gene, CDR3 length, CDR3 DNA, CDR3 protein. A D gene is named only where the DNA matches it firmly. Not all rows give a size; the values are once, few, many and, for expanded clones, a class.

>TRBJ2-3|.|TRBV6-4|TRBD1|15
TGTGCCAGCAGTTTACAGGGGGGCGGCACAGATACGCAGTATTTT
CASSLQGGGTDTQYF
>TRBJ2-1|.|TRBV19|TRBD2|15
TGTGCCAGTAGTATGAGCGGGAGTAGCTACAATGAGCAGTTCTTC
CASSMSGSSYNEQFF
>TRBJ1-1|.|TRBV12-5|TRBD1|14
TGTGCTAGTGGTGGGGACAGGGGTTTATCTGAAGCTTTCTTT
CASGGDRGLSEAFF
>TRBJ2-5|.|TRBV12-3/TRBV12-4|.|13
TGTGCCAGCAGTTCGTACAGCCAAGAGACCCAGTACTTC
CASSSYSQETQYF
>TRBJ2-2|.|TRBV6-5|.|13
TGTGCCAGCAGTTTACAAAACACCGGGGAGCTGTTTTTT
CASSLQNTGELFF
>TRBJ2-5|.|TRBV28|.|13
TGTGCCAGCAGTTTATACAACCAAGAGACCCAGTACTTC
CASSLYNQETQYF
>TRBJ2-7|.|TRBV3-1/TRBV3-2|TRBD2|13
TGTGCCAGCAGCCGCGGACTAGCATCCGAGCAGTACTTC
CASSRGLASEQYF
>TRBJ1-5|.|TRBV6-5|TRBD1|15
TGTGCCAGCAGTTCACTGGACAGGAGGAATCAGCCCCAGCATTTT
CASSSLDRRNQPQHF
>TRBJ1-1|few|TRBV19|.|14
TGTGCCAGTAACGAGCGGCGGGTTGCAGAGGGAGCTTTCTTT
CASNERRVAEGAFF
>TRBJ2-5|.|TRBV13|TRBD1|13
TGTGCCAGCAGCCGGGACAGGGAAGAGACCCAGTACTTC
CASSRDREETQYF
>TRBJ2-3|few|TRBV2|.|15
TGTGCCAGCAGCCGCGGGACGGGGAGCACAGATACGCAGTATTTT
CASSRGTGSTDTQYF
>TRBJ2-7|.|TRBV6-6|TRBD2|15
TGTGCCAGCAGAGGTACTAGCGGGAGAACGTACGAGCAGTACTTC
CASRGTSGRTYEQYF
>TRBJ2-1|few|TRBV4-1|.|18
TGCGCCAGCAGCCAAGATAGTGATCGGCTAGTTATCAGTGGTGAGCAGTTCTTC
CASSQDSDRLVISGEQFF
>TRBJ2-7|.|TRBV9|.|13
TGTGCCAGCAGCGTAGACAGGATCTACGAGCAGTACTTC
CASSVDRIYEQYF
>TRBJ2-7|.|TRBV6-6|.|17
TGTGCCAGCAGCCGAGCTTCTAGCAACGGGCTCTATGTCGCGCAGTACTTC
CASSRASSNGLYVAQYF
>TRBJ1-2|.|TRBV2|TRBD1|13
TGTGCCAGCAAGACGACAGGGGTGGAGGGCTACACCTTC
CASKTTGVEGYTF
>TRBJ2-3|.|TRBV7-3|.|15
TGTGCCAGCAGCCCTGGAGGCGGCCCCACAGATACGCAGTATTTT
CASSPGGGPTDTQYF
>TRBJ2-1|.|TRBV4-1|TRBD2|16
TGCGCCAGCAGCCAAGATCAGGCAGCGGGGTTCAATGAGCAGTTCTTC
CASSQDQAAGFNEQFF
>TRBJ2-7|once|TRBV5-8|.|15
TGTGCCAGCAGCGATACAGTAGGGGTAACACCCGAGCAGTACTTC
CASSDTVGVTPEQYF
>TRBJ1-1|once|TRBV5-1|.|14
TGCGCCAGCAGCTTGGGTTGGAGGAACACTGAAGCTTTCTTT
CASSLGWRNTEAFF
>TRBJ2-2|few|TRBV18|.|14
TGTGCCAGCTCACCACCTCGACAAGGCGGGGAGCTGTTTTTT
CASSPPRQGGELFF
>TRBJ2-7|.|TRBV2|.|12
TGTGCCAGCACCCGGGAGAGGCTCGAGCAGTACTTC
CASTRERLEQYF